The rows below give T cell receptor beta chains drawn from one sample of a study of STAT3 mutations in large granular lymphocyte leukemia. Assay: immunoSEQ multiplex PCR; the TCRdb copy retains only in-frame clones and omits some. The sample has tens of thousands of clones, 85% to 95% seen once. The sample consisted of peripheral blood mononuclear cells. These receptors all come from a man between 35 and 55 years old with T-cell large granular lymphocyte leukemia. Some clones in this sample may be carry-over from other donors' samples. Each CDR3 is given with its conserved first and last residue. A D gene is named only where the DNA matches it firmly. Size tells how often a clone was seen (once, few, many) or the class of an expanded clone, and some rows leave it out.

J,size,length,D,V,DNA,CDR3
TRBJ2-4,-,19,TRBD1,TRBV7-4,TGTGCCAGCAGCCCAAACTCGGGACAGACCTTTTTAGCCAAAAACATTCAGTACTTC,CASSPNSGQTFLAKNIQYF
TRBJ2-6,-,15,-,TRBV7-9,TGTGCCAGCCGCTCCGATTATGCTGGGGCCAACGTCCTGACTTTC,CASRSDYAGANVLTF
TRBJ1-2,-,14,TRBD1,TRBV28,TGTGCCAGCAGTTTAGAGGGACAGGGGTATGGCTACACCTTC,CASSLEGQGYGYTF
TRBJ2-1,-,15,-,TRBV4-1,TGCGCCAGCAGCCCGCGAGAGGTTTCCTACAATGAGCAGTTCTTC,CASSPREVSYNEQFF
TRBJ1-1,-,14,TRBD1,TRBV29-1,TGCAGCGTTTCACATCAGACAGGGGCCACTGAAGCTTTCTTT,CSVSHQTGATEAFF
TRBJ2-1,-,16,TRBD2,TRBV9,TGTGCCAGCAGCGTAGCGACTAGCGGGGGCAACAATGAGCAGTTCTTC,CASSVATSGGNNEQFF
TRBJ2-1,-,16,TRBD1,TRBV14,TGTGCCAGCAGCCAGGATCCCGGACAGGGCGACAATGAGCAGTTCTTC,CASSQDPGQGDNEQFF
TRBJ2-2,-,14,TRBD2,TRBV18,TGTGCCAGCTCACCACAGCGGGACCACGGGGAGCTGTTTTTT,CASSPQRDHGELFF
TRBJ2-7,-,16,TRBD2,TRBV27,TGTGCCAGCAGTTTGGGGACTAGCGGTCCCACCTACGAGCAGTACTTC,CASSLGTSGPTYEQYF
TRBJ2-1,-,16,-,TRBV18,TGTGCCAGCTCACCACCCGTCGGGGGACACTACAATGAGCAGTTCTTC,CASSPPVGGHYNEQFF
TRBJ2-3,-,16,TRBD2,TRBV30,TGTGCCTGGACTAGCGGGGGGTCCCCTTCCCGAGATACGCAGTATTTT,CAWTSGGSPSRDTQYF
TRBJ2-7,-,14,TRBD1,TRBV28,TGTGCCAGCAGTTTATCCGGCAGGGGGAACGAGCAGTACTTC,CASSLSGRGNEQYF
TRBJ2-5,-,13,TRBD1,TRBV19,TGTGCCAGTAGAAGACAGGGCCAAGAGACCCAGTACTTC,CASRRQGQETQYF
TRBJ1-2,-,12,-,TRBV29-1,TGCAGCGTTGACTCCGGATACTATGGCTACACCTTC,CSVDSGYYGYTF
TRBJ1-2,-,15,TRBD1,TRBV6-5,TGTGCCAGCAGTTACTCTGCAGGGGGGGACTATGGCTACACCTTC,CASSYSAGGDYGYTF
TRBJ1-5,-,18,TRBD1,TRBV13,TGTGCCAGCAGCTTAGGAGGGGGGGCAGGGGGCGCGGGTCAGCCCCAGCATTTT,CASSLGGGAGGAGQPQHF
TRBJ1-2,-,16,-,TRBV19,TGTGCCAGTACTCTGGACAGTTCTTCGCCTAACTATGGCTACACCTTC,CASTLDSSSPNYGYTF
TRBJ1-2,-,13,TRBD1,TRBV18,TGTGCCAGCTCATACCAGGGGGACTATGGCTACACCTTC,CASSYQGDYGYTF
TRBJ1-2,-,18,TRBD1,TRBV14,TGTGCCAGCAGCCAAGATCCCACCCTTTTTGAGACAGGGATTGGCTACACCTTC,CASSQDPTLFETGIGYTF
TRBJ1-5,-,15,-,TRBV5-1,TGCGCCAGCAGCCCCGGGACCGCTTACAATCAGCCCCAGCATTTT,CASSPGTAYNQPQHF
TRBJ1-1,-,18,-,TRBV7-8,TGTGCCAGCAGCCACAGCCAGACCCGGGCACGGAGGAACACTGAAGCTTTCTTT,CASSHSQTRARRNTEAFF
TRBJ1-1,-,14,TRBD1,TRBV30,TGTGCCTGGAGTGACCTCCCGACAGGGGATGAAGCTTTCTTT,CAWSDLPTGDEAFF
TRBJ2-6,-,17,TRBD1,TRBV5-4,TGTGCCAGCAGCTCCCGGGACAGCACTCCTGGGGCCAACGTCCTGACTTTC,CASSSRDSTPGANVLTF
TRBJ1-1,-,16,TRBD1,TRBV18,TGTGCCAGCTCACGGGGACAGGGGGGCCTGAACACTGAAGCTTTCTTT,CASSRGQGGLNTEAFF
TRBJ1-5,once,14,-,TRBV6-1,TGTGCCAGCAGTGAAAGGGATAGCAATCAGCCCCAGCATTTT,CASSERDSNQPQHF
TRBJ2-3,-,13,-,TRBV10-3,TGTGCCATCAATGAGAGATTGACAGATACGCAGTATTTT,CAINERLTDTQYF
TRBJ1-1,-,14,-,TRBV27,TGTGCCAGCAGTGAGAATTCGGCGAGGCGCGTAGCTTTCTTT,CASSENSARRVAFF
TRBJ2-7,-,14,-,TRBV11-3,TGTGCCAGCAGCGTCAGGGACGGCTCCTACGAGCAGTACTTC,CASSVRDGSYEQYF
TRBJ2-2,-,15,-,TRBV6-6,TGTGCCAGCAGTTACTCGACAGGGAACACCGGGGAGCTGTTTTTT,CASSYSTGNTGELFF
TRBJ1-2,-,17,-,TRBV5-4,TGTGCCAGCAGCTTGGGAGGGGGGCGCCCTGCACTCTATGGCTACACCTTC,CASSLGGGRPALYGYTF
TRBJ2-3,once,15,TRBD2,TRBV7-2,TGTGCCAGCAGCCGGACTAGTTTAACCACAGATACGCAGTATTTT,CASSRTSLTTDTQYF
TRBJ1-5,-,16,TRBD1,TRBV28,TGTGCCAGCAGTTTAAGAGGACAGGGATCCAATCAGCCCCAGCATTTT,CASSLRGQGSNQPQHF
TRBJ1-6,-,14,TRBD1,TRBV7-2,TGTGCCAGCAGCCGGGACAGGGTTCTTTCACCCCTCCACTTT,CASSRDRVLSPLHF
TRBJ2-7,-,14,-,TRBV11-3,TGTGCCAGCAGCCCAGGGAGGAGCTCCTACGAGCAGTACTTC,CASSPGRSSYEQYF
TRBJ2-2,-,16,TRBD2,TRBV27,TGTGCCAGCAGTTCCCAACTAGCGGGGCCCACCGGGGAGCTGTTTTTT,CASSSQLAGPTGELFF
TRBJ2-3,-,15,TRBD1,TRBV28,TGTGCCAGCAGCTTCCGGGACAGGACCACAGATACGCAGTATTTT,CASSFRDRTTDTQYF
TRBJ2-1,-,13,-,TRBV23-1,TGCGCCAGCAGTCGGGTCAGGTACAATGAGCAGTTCTTC,CASSRVRYNEQFF
TRBJ1-1,-,13,-,TRBV7-7,TGTGCCAGCAGCGTAGACATGAACACTGAAGCTTTCTTT,CASSVDMNTEAFF
TRBJ1-1,-,15,-,TRBV11-1,TGTGCCAGCAGCCGAAACCGCGGACAGAACACTGAAGCTTTCTTT,CASSRNRGQNTEAFF
TRBJ2-3,-,17,TRBD2,TRBV5-4,TGTGCCAGCAGCTTGGCTGTGGCTAGCGGCAGCACAGATACGCAGTATTTT,CASSLAVASGSTDTQYF
TRBJ2-3,-,17,-,TRBV7-8,TGTGCCAGCAGCTTAGCCCAACCGGGACCTAACACAGATACGCAGTATTTT,CASSLAQPGPNTDTQYF
TRBJ1-2,-,14,TRBD1,TRBV29-1,TGCAGCGTTGAAGAGGGGGACAGCGGTTATGGCTACACCTTC,CSVEEGDSGYGYTF
TRBJ1-1,-,15,-,TRBV5-1,TGCGCCAGCAGCCTTCGGACGACATCTAACACTGAAGCTTTCTTT,CASSLRTTSNTEAFF
TRBJ2-1,-,16,TRBD2,TRBV5-1,TGCGCCAGCAGCTTGGCCGGGGCGGGGGGGTTCAATGAGCAGTTCTTC,CASSLAGAGGFNEQFF
TRBJ2-4,-,18,-,TRBV5-1,TGCGCCAGCAGCTTGTGGGGCGACGCGACAGGAGCCAAAAACATTCAGTACTTC,CASSLWGDATGAKNIQYF
TRBJ2-5,once,14,-,TRBV9,TGTGCCAGCAGCTCCCAGGGACATCAAGAGACCCAGTACTTC,CASSSQGHQETQYF
TRBJ2-5,once,16,-,TRBV4-1,TGCGCCAGCAGCCGCGGGGACCTTTCGGGAATAGAGACCCAGTACTTC,CASSRGDLSGIETQYF
TRBJ1-1,-,13,-,TRBV7-9,TGTGCCAGCAGCATAGACATGAACACTGAAGCTTTCTTT,CASSIDMNTEAFF
TRBJ1-6,-,14,TRBD1,TRBV6-5,TGTGCCAAGCTTCCCAGGGGGGGGAATTCACCCCTCCACTTT,CAKLPRGGNSPLHF
TRBJ2-2,-,13,TRBD2,TRBV7-9,TGTGCCTCGGGGGGGGCGAACACCGGGGAGCTGTTTTTT,CASGGANTGELFF
TRBJ2-5,-,14,-,TRBV9,TGTGCCAGCAGCGTAGGGTGGAGGGGAGAGACCCAGTACTTC,CASSVGWRGETQYF
TRBJ1-1,once,17,TRBD1,TRBV30,TGTGCCTCCACGGTGGGGCCAGGGGGACACAAGAACACTGAAGCTTTCTTT,CASTVGPGGHKNTEAFF
TRBJ2-7,once,15,-,TRBV29-1,TGCAGCGTTTCAACCGGGACAACAGCCTCCTACGAGCAGTACTTC,CSVSTGTTASYEQYF